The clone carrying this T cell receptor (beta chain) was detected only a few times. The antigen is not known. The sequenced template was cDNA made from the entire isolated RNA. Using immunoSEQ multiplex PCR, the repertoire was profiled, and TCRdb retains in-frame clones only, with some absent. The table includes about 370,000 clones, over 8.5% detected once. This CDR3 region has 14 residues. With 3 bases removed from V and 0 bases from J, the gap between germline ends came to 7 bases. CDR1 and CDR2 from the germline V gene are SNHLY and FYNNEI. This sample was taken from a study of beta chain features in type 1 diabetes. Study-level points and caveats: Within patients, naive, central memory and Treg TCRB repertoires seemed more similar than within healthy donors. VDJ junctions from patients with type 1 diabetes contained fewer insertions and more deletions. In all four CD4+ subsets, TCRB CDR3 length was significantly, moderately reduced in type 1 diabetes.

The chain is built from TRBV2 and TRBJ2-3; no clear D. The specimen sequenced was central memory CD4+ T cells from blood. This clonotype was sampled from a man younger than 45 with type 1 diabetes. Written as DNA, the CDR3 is TGTGCCAGCAGTGACAGGTCTAGCACAGATACGCAGTATTTT. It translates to CASSDRSSTDTQYF. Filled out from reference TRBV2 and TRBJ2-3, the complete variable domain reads EPEVTQTPSHQVTQMGQEVILRCVPISNHLYFYWYRQILGQKVEFLVSFYNNEISEKSEIFDDQFSVERPDGSNFTLKIRSTKLEDSAMYFCASSDRSSTDTQYFGPGTRLTVL.